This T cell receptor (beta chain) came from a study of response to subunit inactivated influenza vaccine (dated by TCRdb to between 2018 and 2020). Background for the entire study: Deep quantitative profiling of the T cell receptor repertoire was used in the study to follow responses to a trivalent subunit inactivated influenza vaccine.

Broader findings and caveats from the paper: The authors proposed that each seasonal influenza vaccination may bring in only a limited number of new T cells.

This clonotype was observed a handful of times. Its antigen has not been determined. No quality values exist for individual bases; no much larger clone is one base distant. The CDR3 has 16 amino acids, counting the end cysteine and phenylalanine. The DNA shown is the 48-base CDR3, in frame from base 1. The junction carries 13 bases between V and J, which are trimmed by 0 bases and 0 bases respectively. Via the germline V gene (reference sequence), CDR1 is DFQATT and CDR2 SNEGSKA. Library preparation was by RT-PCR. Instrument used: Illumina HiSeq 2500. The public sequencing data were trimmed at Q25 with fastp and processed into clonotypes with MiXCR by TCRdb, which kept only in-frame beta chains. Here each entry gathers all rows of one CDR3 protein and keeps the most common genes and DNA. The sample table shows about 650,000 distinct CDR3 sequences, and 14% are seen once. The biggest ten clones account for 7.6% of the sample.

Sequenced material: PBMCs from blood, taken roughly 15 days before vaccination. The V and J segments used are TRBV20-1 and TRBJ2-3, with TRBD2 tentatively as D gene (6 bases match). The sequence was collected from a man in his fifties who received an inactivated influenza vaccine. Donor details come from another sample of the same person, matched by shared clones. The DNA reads TGCAGTGCTAGAGATTACGTTAGCGGTAGCACAGATACGCAGTATTTT. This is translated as CSARDYVSGSTDTQYF.